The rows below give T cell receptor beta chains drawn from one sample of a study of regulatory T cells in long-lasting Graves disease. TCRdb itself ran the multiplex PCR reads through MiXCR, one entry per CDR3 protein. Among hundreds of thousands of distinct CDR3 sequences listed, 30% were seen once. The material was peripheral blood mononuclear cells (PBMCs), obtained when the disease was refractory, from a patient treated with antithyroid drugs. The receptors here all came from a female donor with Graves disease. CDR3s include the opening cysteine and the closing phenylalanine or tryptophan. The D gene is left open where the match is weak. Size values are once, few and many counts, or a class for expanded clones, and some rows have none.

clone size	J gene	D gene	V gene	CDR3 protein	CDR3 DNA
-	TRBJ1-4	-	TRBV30	CAWSVWDPPEKLFF	TGTGCCTGGAGTGTTTGGGACCCCCCCGAAAAACTGTTTTTT
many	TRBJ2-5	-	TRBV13	CASSQRLVGEQETQYF	TGTGCCAGCAGCCAACGACTAGTTGGGGAGCAAGAGACCCAGTACTTC
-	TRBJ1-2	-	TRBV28	CASSQAQGTYGYTF	TGCGCCAGCAGCCAAGCGCAGGGGACCTATGGCTACACCTTC
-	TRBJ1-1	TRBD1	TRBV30	CAWSLGQVEAFF	TGTGCCTGGAGTCTTGGACAGGTTGAAGCTTTCTTT
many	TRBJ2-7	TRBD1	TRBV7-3	CASSLTGGAGYEQYF	TGTGCCAGCAGCTTAACAGGGGGCGCAGGCTACGAGCAGTACTTC
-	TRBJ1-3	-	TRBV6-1	CASSLLVGSSGNTIYF	TGTGCCAGCAGTCTCCTAGTGGGGAGCTCTGGAAACACCATATATTTT
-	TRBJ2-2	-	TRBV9	CASSLGTYNTGELFF	TGTGCCAGCAGCCTGGGGACTTACAACACCGGGGAGCTGTTTTTT
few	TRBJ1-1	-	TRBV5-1	CASSLGSLLNTEAFF	TGCGCCAGCAGCTTGGGGTCCCTCCTGAACACTGAAGCTTTCTTT
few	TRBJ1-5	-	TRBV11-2	CASSRGVGSNQPQHF	TGTGCCAGCAGCCGCGGGGTGGGCTCCAATCAGCCCCAGCATTTT
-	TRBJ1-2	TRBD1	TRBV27	CASSFTGEGGYTF	TGTGCCAGCAGTTTCACAGGGGAAGGAGGCTACACCTTC
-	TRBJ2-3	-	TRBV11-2	CASSLDLRLARADTQYF	TGTGCCAGCAGCTTAGATCTGAGGCTAGCGAGGGCAGATACGCAGTATTTT
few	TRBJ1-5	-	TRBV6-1	CASSSPLTGSRQPQHF	TGTGCCAGCAGCTCCCCCTTGACAGGTTCCCGTCAGCCCCAGCATTTT
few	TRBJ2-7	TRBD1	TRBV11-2	CASSLDRDSSYEQYF	TGTGCCAGCAGCTTAGATCGGGACAGCTCCTACGAGCAGTACTTC
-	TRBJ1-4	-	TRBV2	CAGKRDLFNEKLFF	TGTGCCGGCAAACGGGACCTCTTTAATGAAAAACTGTTTTTT
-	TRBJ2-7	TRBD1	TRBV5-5	CASSLAGTGIRGSYEQYF	TGTGCCAGCAGCTTGGCCGGGACAGGGATCCGGGGTTCGTACGAGCAGTACTTC
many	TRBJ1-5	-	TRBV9	CASSALENQPQHF	TGTGCCAGCAGCGCATTGGAAAATCAGCCCCAGCATTTT
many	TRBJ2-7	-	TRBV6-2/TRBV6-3	CASSANYEQYF	TGTGCCAGCAGTGCTAACTACGAGCAGTACTTC
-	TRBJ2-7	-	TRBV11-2	CASSQNQGAGVYAEQYF	TGTGCCAGCAGCCAGAATCAGGGTGCGGGCGTTTATGCCGAGCAGTACTTC
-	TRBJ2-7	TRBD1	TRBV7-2	CASSLSAGGYGEQYF	TGTGCCAGCAGCTTATCTGCAGGGGGCTACGGGGAGCAGTACTTC
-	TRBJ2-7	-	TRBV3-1	CASSQDPSSSYEQYF	TGTGCCAGCAGCCAAGATCCTAGTAGCTCCTACGAGCAGTACTTC
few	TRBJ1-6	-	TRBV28	CASRSQGVGSPLHF	TGTGCCAGCAGGTCACAGGGCGTGGGATCACCCCTCCACTTT
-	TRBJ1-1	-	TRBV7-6	CASRPRERLGTEAFF	TGTGCCAGCAGACCGCGCGAAAGGCTCGGCACTGAAGCTTTCTTT
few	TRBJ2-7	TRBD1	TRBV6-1	CASSGTGRSYEQYF	TGTGCCAGCAGTGGGACAGGGAGGTCCTACGAGCAGTACTTC
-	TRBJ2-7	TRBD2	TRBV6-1	CASRPGLAVHEQYF	TGTGCCAGCAGACCGGGACTAGCAGTCCACGAGCAGTACTTC
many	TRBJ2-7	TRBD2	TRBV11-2	CASSLDFARLAGHEQYF	TGTGCCAGCAGCTTAGATTTCGCCCGGCTAGCGGGCCACGAGCAGTACTTC
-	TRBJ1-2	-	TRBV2	CASTHPRVFHGYTF	TGTGCCAGCACCCATCCCAGGGTGTTCCATGGCTACACCTTC
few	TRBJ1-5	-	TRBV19	CASSILGGSDQPQHF	TGTGCCAGTAGTATTCTCGGCGGGTCGGATCAGCCCCAGCATTTT
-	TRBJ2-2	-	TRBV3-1	CASSQGQRRRSTGELFF	TGTGCCAGCAGCCAAGGTCAGCGGAGGCGGAGCACCGGGGAGCTGTTTTTT
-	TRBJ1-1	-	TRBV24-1	CATSDRDNPRPEAFF	TGTGCCACCAGTGATCGGGACAACCCCAGGCCTGAAGCTTTCTTT
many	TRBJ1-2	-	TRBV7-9	CASSSPSERANYGYTF	TGTGCCAGCAGCTCTCCTTCCGAGAGGGCCAACTATGGCTACACCTTC
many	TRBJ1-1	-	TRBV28	CASSLLRVTARRETEAFF	TGTGCCAGCAGCCTCCTCCGCGTCACAGCGCGGCGGGAGACTGAAGCTTTCTTT